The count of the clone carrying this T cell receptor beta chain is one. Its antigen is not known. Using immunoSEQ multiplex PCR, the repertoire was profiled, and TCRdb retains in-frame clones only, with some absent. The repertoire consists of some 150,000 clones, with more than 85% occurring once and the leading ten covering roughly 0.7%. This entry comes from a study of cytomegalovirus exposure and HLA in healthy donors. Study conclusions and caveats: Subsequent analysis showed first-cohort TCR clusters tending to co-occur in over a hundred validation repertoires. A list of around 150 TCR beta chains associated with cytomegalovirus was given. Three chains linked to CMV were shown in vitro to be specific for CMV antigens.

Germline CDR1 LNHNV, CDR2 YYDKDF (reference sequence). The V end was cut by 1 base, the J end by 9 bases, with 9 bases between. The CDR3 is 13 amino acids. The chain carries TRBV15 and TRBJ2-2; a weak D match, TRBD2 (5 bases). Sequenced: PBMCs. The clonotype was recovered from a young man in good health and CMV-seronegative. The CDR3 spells CATSRGGLRELFF. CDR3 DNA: TGTGCCACCAGCAGAGGAGGGCTCAGGGAGCTGTTTTTT.